A single sample is the source of the 13 T cell receptor beta chains below, sequenced in a study of blood T cell repertoires in COVID-19. This table comes from immunoSEQ multiplex PCR, and its TCRdb copy is limited to in-frame clones, with some not included. The top ten clones hold around 5.9% of a sample with 110,000 or so clones, about three quarters of them seen once. Sequencing was carried out using peripheral blood. These receptors were taken from a man aged 70-80 years with acute or convalescent COVID-19.

This chain uses TRBV28 with TRBJ2-5, with 11 bases aligning to TRBD1. After removal of 6 bases from V and 6 bases from J, the junction contained 6 bases not matched to a gene. Per the germline V gene, CDR1 is MDHEN and CDR2 is SYDVKM. The CDR3 has 14 amino acids. CDR3 loop: CASSLGQGAQTQYF. In nucleotides, the CDR3 is TGTGCCAGCAGCCTAGGACAGGGGGCGCAGACCCAGTACTTC.

V usage is TRBV30 and J usage is TRBJ1-5; possible D gene TRBD1, 5 bases. Deletions cut 2 bases from V and 0 bases from J, with 8 bases between. Germline V CDR1 and CDR2: GTSNPN, SVGIG (reference sequence). The CDR3 is 14 amino acids. CDR3 DNA sequence: TGTGCCTGGAGTTTAGACAGTAGCAATCAGCCCCAGCATTTT. Translated: CAWSLDSSNQPQHF. The full variable domain, completed using reference TRBV30 and TRBJ1-5, is SQTIHQWPATLVQPVGSPLSLECTVEGTSNPNLYWYRQAAGRGLQLLFYSVGIGQISSEVPQNLSASRPQDRQFILSSKKLLLSDSGFYLCAWSLDSSNQPQHFGDGTRLSIL.

The chain uses TRBV7-8 and TRBJ1-2; D remains unclear. The V end was cut by 1 base, the J end by 8 bases, with 14 bases between. The CDR3 loop spans 14 amino acids. Germline-derived CDR1 and CDR2 are SGHVS and FQNEAQ. The CDR3 is CASSLDRGHRGYTF. The CDR3, as DNA: TGTGCCAGCAGCTTAGATAGAGGGCATCGAGGCTACACCTTC.

This clone was recorded a few times. The chain is built from TRBV5-1 and TRBJ2-5; D might be TRBD1 (6 bases). The CDR3 contains 15 residues. V gave up 4 bases and J gave up 9 bases, with 22 bases separating them. The V gene's germline CDR1 is SGHRS and CDR2 YFSETQ. In DNA, the CDR3 is TGCGCCAGCAGCCTCGGACAGTCGAAGGGTGGGGCCCAGTACTTC. Translating it yields CASSLGQSKGGAQYF.

This clone occurred a few times. This chain uses TRBV28 with TRBJ2-7; 11 bases map to TRBD2. CDR1 and CDR2 (germline): MDHEN, SYDVKM. The CDR3 sequence is 16 residues long. The ends lost 2 bases at V and 6 bases at J; junction bases unmatched: 9. CDR3 in DNA: TGTGCCAGCAGTTTAACCCTAGCGGGAGGTTGGGTCGAGCAGTACTTC. It specifies CASSLTLAGGWVEQYF.

The rearrangement joins TRBV6-5 to TRBJ2-7; tentative D call: TRBD1 (6 bases). This CDR3 spans 14 amino acids. V gave up 2 bases and J gave up 7 bases, with 15 bases separating them. Germline V gene sequence: CDR1 MNHEY, CDR2 SVGAGI. Here the CDR3 reads CASSYPGAGTEQYF. The CDR3, as DNA: TGTGCCAGCAGTTACCCCGGGGCAGGGACAGAGCAGTACTTC.

The chain has TRBV18 and TRBJ2-7, with TRBD2 identical over 15 bases. V shed 1 base and J 1 base; nucleotides not matched to a gene: 8. CDR1 is KGHSH and CDR2 is LQKENI in the germline V gene. The CDR3 has 19 amino acids. The CDR3 spells CASSPRATGLAGGSYEQYF. The DNA of the CDR3 is TGTGCCAGCTCACCACGAGCTACGGGACTAGCGGGAGGATCCTACGAGCAGTACTTC. The full variable domain, in which reference TRBV18 and TRBJ2-7 provide the parts outside the CDR3, is NAGVMQNPRHLVRRRGQEARLRCSPMKGHSHVYWYRQLPEEGLKFMVYLQKENIIDESGMPKERFSAEFPKEGPSILRIQQVVRGDSAAYFCASSPRATGLAGGSYEQYFGPGTRLTVT.

The V gene is TRBV30, the J gene TRBJ1-6; D is unresolved. The germline V and J ends were trimmed by 0 bases and 9 bases, with 9 bases remaining between them. Looked up from germline, CDR1 is GTSNPN and CDR2 is SVGIG (reference sequence). This CDR3 contains 13 residues. The chain's CDR3 is CAWSVTGGSPLHF. The CDR3 DNA reads TGTGCCTGGAGTGTTACCGGAGGTTCACCCCTCCACTTT.

This clone was seen only a few times. The chain carries TRBV7-8 and TRBJ2-1; D not resolved. Between the trimmed V and J ends, which lost 7 bases and 2 bases, there was a span of 6 bases. Germline loops: CDR1 SGHVS, CDR2 FQNEAQ. CDR3 length equals 12 residues. In DNA form, the CDR3 reads TGTGCCAGCAAACACACCTACAATGAGCAGTTCTTC. This sequence encodes CASKHTYNEQFF.

This clone was detected once. The gene calls are TRBV19 and TRBJ1-2; a weak D match, TRBD1 (5 bases). The length of the CDR3 is 13 residues. CDR1 is LNHDA, CDR2 SQIVND, per germline (reference sequence). Trimming pared 2 bases from V and 5 bases from J, leaving 9 bases between. The CDR3 reads CASSISGPYGYTF. DNA of the CDR3: TGTGCCAGTAGTATATCAGGGCCTTATGGCTACACCTTC.

The chain is built from TRBV7-9 and TRBJ1-4; unclear D gene. V was trimmed by 5 bases and J by 8 bases, leaving 18 bases between them. There are 15 residues in the CDR3. The germline V gene has CDR1 SEHNR and CDR2 FQNEAQ (reference sequence). CDR3 nucleotide sequence: TGTGCCAGCAGCGGTCGAGGGATATTACGGGAAAAACTGTTTTTT. The encoded protein is CASSGRGILREKLFF.

The sample holds one count of this clone. The chain uses TRBV5-1 and TRBJ2-1, with no clear D. Trimming stripped 0 bases from V and 6 bases from J, with 7 bases between. There are 13 residues in the CDR3. CDR1 SGHRS and CDR2 YFSETQ come from the germline V gene. CDR3 residues: CASSLAPLNEQFF. CDR3 coding DNA: TGCGCCAGCAGCTTGGCCCCCCTCAATGAGCAGTTCTTC.

The chain joins TRBV27 to TRBJ1-2, with D possibly TRBD1 on 6 matching bases. Germline V lookup: CDR1 MNHEY, CDR2 SMNVEV (reference sequence). V shed 2 bases and J shed 7 bases, with 11 bases lying between them. CDR3 length equals 13 residues. CDR3 in amino acids: CASSLDRWSGYTF. The CDR3 region has the DNA TGTGCCAGCAGTTTAGACAGGTGGTCTGGCTACACCTTC.